This entry describes one T cell receptor beta chain. Some clones are missing from TCRdb's copy, which holds only in-frame ones; the method was immunoSEQ multiplex PCR. Altogether about 68,000 clones are present, approximately 84% being singletons, with the ten largest covering more than 8%. The CDR3 covers 13 residues. With 7 bases clipped from V and 1 base from J, the junction kept 6 bases outside the gene matches. Germline loops: CDR1 SQVTM, CDR2 ANQGSEA. These data come from a study of blood T cell repertoires in COVID-19. This TCR was recovered from a man aged 45-60 years with active COVID-19. V usage is TRBV29-1 and J usage is TRBJ1-1, with TRBD1 matching over 7 bases. The sample consisted of peripheral blood. CDR3 sequence reads: CSAWTGRNTEAFF. In DNA form, the CDR3 reads TGCAGCGCCTGGACAGGCCGGAACACTGAAGCTTTCTTT.